This T cell receptor (beta chain) emerged from a study of beta chain features in type 1 diabetes. Study-level points and caveats: TCRB repertoires of naive, central memory and Treg cells appeared more similar among patients than among healthy donors. Over-representation of high TCR-expressing cells was a possible consequence of cDNA sequencing.

On this clone itself: Its antigen is unknown.

The germline V gene has CDR1 LGHNA and CDR2 YSLEER. This CDR3 is 17 amino acids long. The ends were cut back, 2 bases at V and 0 bases at J, with 14 bases in the middle. The investigators reverse transcribed all of the isolated RNA, so they sequenced expressed TCRB transcripts. Assay used: immunoSEQ multiplex PCR; TCRdb lists only in-frame clones, some missing. The sample shows 970,000 or so clones, 17% of them seen only once. Sorted CD4+ subsets: naive, central memory, regulatory, stem cell-like memory (CD45RO/CCR7/CD25/CD127/CD95/CD27 panel). This clonotype originated in a woman younger than 35 in good health. Sequences were obtained from naive CD4+ T cells from blood. V gene TRBV4-3 combines with J gene TRBJ1-3, with D possibly TRBD1 on 5 matching bases. CDR3 DNA: TGCGCCAGCAGCCAATCCCGGGACCACAGCTCTGGAAACACCATATATTTT. This codes for CASSQSRDHSSGNTIYF.